The present entry profiles one T cell receptor beta chain with its context. These data are taken from a study of blood T cell repertoires in COVID-19. Grouping used clinical history reported by participants in a survey and questionnaire. Germline values: CDR1 MDHEN, CDR2 SYDVKM. The CDR3 has 14 amino acids. J was trimmed by 8 bases and V by 5 bases; bases with no gene match: 6. Measured with immunoSEQ multiplex PCR; TCRdb has only the in-frame clones, and not every one. The data contain 250,000 to 300,000 clones, just over 90% of them singletons. This TCR derives from a woman between 35 and 50 years old with acute COVID-19. This chain joins TRBV28 and TRBJ1-6; 7 positions match TRBD1. Sequenced sample: PBMCs or T cells enriched from blood (not recorded which). CDR3 bases: TGTGCCAGCAGTACAGGGGTTCAATATTCACCCCTCCACTTT. Protein: CASSTGVQYSPLHF.